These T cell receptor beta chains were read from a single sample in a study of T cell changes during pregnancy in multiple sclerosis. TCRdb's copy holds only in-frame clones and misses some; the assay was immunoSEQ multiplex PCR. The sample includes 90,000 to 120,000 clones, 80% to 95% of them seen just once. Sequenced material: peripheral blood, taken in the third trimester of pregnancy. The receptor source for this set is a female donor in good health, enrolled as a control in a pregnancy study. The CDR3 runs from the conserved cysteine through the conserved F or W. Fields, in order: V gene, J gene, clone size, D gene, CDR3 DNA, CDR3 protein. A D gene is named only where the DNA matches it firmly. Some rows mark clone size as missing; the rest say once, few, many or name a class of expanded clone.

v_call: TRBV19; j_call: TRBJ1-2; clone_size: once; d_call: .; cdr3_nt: TGTGCCAGTAGTTTCGCGAGCGGGTGGTATGGCTACACCTTC; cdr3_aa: CASSFASGWYGYTF
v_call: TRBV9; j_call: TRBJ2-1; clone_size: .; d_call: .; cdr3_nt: TGTGCCAGCTCCACCTTTGGCTCCTCCTACAATGAGCAGTTCTTC; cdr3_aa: CASSTFGSSYNEQFF
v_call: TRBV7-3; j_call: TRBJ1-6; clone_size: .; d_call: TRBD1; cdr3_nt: TGTGCCAGCAGCTCCCAGGGACAGAACTATAATTCACCCCTCCACTTT; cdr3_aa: CASSSQGQNYNSPLHF
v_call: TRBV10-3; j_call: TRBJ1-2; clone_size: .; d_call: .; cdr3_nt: TGTGCCATAATGGACACAAAATCTAACTATGGCTACACCTTC; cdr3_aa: CAIMDTKSNYGYTF
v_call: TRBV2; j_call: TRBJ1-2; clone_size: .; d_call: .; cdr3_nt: TGTGCCAGCAGAAGGGGACAACCTAACTATGGCTACACCTTC; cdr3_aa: CASRRGQPNYGYTF
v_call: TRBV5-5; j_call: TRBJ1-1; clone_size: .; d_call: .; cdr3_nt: TGTGCCAGCAGCTTGGTCAGGGAATCAGGAGCTTTCTTT; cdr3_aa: CASSLVRESGAFF
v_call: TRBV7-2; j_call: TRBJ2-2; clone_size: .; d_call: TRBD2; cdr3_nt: TGTGCCAGCAGCTTATCGTCGCGGGGGACCGGGGAGCTGTTTTTT; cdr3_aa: CASSLSSRGTGELFF
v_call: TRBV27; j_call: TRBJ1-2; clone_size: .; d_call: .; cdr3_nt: TGTGCCAGCAGTCCTGGACAGAACTATGGCTACACCTTC; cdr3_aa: CASSPGQNYGYTF
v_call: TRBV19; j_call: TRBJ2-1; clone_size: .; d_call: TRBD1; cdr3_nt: TGTGCCAGCAGTCCGGGACAGGGGCTTTACAATGAGCAGTTCTTC; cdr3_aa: CASSPGQGLYNEQFF
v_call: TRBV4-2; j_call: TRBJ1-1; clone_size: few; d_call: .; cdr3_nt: TGTGCCAGCAGCCAAGCAGTAATCACTGAAGCTTTCTTT; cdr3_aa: CASSQAVITEAFF
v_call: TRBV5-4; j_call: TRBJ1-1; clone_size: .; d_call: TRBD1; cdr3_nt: TGTGCCAGCAGCTTGGAGTCTCTCAGGGGGCGTGATGAAGCTTTCTTT; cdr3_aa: CASSLESLRGRDEAFF
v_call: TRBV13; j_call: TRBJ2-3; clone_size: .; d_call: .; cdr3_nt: TGTGCCAGCAGCTTGAGGGGGACAAGCACAGATACGCAGTATTTT; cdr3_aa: CASSLRGTSTDTQYF
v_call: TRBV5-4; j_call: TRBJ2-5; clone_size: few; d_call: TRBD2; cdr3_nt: TGTGCCAGCAGCTCTTTTACGGGACTAAGAGAGACCCAGTACTTC; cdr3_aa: CASSSFTGLRETQYF
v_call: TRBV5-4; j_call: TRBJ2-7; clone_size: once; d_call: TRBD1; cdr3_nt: TGTGCCAGCAGCTTGGCCAGTAGGGGGCGTTTGTACGAGCAGTACTTC; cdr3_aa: CASSLASRGRLYEQYF
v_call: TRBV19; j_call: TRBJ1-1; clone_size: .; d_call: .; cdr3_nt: TGTGCCGCCAAAGAAGGTATATCCGGGACTGAAGCTTTCTTT; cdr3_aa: CAAKEGISGTEAFF
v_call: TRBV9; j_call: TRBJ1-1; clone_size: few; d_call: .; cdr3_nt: TGTGCCAGCAGCGTAGCGACGGCGGGTCTCATGAACACTGAAGCTTTCTTT; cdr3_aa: CASSVATAGLMNTEAFF